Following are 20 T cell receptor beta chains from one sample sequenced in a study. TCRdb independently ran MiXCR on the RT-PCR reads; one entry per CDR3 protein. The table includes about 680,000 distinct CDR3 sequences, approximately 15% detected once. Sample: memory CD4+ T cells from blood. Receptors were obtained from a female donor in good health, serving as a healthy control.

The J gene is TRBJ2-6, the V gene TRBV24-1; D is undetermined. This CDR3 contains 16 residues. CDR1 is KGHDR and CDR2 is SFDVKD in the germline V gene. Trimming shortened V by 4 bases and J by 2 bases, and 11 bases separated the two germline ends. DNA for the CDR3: TGTGCCACCAGTGACCCTACTTTCGCTGGGGCCAACGTCCTGACTTTC. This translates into CATSDPTFAGANVLTF.

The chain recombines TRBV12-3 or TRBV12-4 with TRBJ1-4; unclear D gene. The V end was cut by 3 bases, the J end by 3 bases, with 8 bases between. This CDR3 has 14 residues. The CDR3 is CASSFSGSNEKLFF. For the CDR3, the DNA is TGTGCCAGCAGTTTTAGTGGGTCTAATGAAAAACTGTTTTTT.

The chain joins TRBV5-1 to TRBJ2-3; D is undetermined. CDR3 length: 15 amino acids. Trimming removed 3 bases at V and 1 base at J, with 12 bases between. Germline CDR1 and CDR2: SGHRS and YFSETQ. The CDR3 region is CASSYLGEGTDTQYF. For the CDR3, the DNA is TGCGCCAGCAGCTATTTAGGAGAGGGCACAGATACGCAGTATTTT.

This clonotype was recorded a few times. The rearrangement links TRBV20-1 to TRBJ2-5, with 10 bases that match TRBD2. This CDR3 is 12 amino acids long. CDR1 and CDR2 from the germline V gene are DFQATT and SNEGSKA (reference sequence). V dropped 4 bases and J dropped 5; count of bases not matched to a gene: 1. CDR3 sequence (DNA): TGCAGTGCTACTAGCGGGAGTGAGACCCAGTACTTC. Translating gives CSATSGSETQYF.

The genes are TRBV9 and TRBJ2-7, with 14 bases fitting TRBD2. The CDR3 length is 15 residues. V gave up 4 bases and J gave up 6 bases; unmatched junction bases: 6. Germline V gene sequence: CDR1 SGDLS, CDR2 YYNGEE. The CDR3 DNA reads TGTGCCAGCAGCACTGGGACTAGCGGGAGTGTCGAGCAGTACTTC. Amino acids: CASSTGTSGSVEQYF.

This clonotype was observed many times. CDR3 loop: CASSSPWGEQYF. The CDR3 DNA follows: TGTGCCAGCAGTTCCCCGTGGGGCGAGCAGTACTTC. The chain has TRBV12-3 or TRBV12-4 and TRBJ2-7; D unclear. This CDR3 contains 12 residues. Trimming took 4 bases from V and 6 from J, leaving 10 bases between them.

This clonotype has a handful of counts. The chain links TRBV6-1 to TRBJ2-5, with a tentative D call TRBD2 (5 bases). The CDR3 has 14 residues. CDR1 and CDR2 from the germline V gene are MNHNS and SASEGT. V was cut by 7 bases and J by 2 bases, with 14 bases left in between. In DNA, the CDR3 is TGTGCCAGCACCCCAACTAGAGATCAAGAGACCCAGTACTTC. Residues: CASTPTRDQETQYF.

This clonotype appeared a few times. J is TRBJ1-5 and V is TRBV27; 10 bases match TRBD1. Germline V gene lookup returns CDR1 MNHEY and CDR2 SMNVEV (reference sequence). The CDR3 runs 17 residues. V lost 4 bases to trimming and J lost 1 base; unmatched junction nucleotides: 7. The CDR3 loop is CASSSPRTGGSNQPQHF. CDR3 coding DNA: TGTGCCAGCAGTTCCCCCAGGACAGGGGGAAGCAATCAGCCCCAGCATTTT.

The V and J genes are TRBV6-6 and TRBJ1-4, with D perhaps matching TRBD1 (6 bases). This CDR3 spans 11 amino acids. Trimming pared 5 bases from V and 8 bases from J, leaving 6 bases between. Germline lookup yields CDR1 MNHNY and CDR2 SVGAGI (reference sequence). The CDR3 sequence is CASSQGEKLFF. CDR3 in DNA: TGTGCCAGCAGTCAGGGGGAAAAACTGTTTTTT.

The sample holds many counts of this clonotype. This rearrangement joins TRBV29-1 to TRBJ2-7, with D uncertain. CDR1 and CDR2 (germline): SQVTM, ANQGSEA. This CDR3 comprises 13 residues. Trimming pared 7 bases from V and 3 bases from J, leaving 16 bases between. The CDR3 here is CSALSPFGYEQYF. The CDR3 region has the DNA TGCAGCGCTCTGAGCCCATTTGGCTACGAGCAGTACTTC.

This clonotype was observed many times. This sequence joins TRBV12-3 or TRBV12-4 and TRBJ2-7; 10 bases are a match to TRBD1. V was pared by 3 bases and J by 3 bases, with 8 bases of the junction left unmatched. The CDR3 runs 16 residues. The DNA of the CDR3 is TGTGCCAGCAGTTTCGGCGAAGGACAGGGGGGCTACGAGCAGTACTTC. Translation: CASSFGEGQGGYEQYF.

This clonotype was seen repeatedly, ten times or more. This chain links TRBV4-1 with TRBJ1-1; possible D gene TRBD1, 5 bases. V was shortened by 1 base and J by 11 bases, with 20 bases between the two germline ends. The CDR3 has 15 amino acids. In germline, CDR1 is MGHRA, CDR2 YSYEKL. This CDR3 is CASSQGDTRSSGAFF. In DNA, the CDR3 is TGCGCCAGCAGCCAAGGAGACACCCGGTCTTCAGGGGCTTTCTTT.

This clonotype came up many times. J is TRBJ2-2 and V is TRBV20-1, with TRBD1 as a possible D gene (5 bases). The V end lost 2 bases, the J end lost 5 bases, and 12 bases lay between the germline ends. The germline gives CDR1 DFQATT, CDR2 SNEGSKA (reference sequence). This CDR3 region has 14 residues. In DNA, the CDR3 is TGCAGTGCTAGATACAGGCTGGGGACCGGGGAGCTGTTTTTT. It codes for CSARYRLGTGELFF.

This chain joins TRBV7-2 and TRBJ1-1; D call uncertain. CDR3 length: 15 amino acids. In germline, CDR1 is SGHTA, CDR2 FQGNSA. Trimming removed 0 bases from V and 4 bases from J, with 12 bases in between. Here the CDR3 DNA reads TGTGCCAGCAGCTTAGCGAACAGTCCCGGCACTGAAGCTTTCTTT. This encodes CASSLANSPGTEAFF.

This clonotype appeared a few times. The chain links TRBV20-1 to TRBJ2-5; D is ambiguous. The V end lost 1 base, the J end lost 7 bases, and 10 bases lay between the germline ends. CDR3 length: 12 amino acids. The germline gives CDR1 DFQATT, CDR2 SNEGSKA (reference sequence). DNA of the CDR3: TGCAGTGCTAGAGTCCCGGGCGGGACCCAGTACTTC. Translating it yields CSARVPGGTQYF.

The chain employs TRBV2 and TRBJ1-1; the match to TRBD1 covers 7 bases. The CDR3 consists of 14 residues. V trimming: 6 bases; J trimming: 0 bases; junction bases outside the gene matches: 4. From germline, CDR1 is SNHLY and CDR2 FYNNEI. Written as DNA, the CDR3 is TGTGCCAGCAGGGGGGGGACAGTGAACACTGAAGCTTTCTTT. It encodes CASRGGTVNTEAFF.

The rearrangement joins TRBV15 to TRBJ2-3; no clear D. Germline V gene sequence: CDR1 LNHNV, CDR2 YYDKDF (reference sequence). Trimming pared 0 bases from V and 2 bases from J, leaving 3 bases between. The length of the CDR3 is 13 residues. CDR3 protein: CATSRDLTDTQYF. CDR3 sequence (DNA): TGTGCCACCAGCAGAGATCTCACAGATACGCAGTATTTT.

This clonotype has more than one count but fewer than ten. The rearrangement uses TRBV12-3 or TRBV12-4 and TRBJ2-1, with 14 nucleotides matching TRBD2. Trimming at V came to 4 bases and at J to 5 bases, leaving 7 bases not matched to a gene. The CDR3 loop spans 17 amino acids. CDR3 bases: TGTGCCAGCAGTTCAAGGACTAGCGGGGGGCGACACAATGAGCAGTTCTTC. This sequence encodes CASSSRTSGGRHNEQFF.

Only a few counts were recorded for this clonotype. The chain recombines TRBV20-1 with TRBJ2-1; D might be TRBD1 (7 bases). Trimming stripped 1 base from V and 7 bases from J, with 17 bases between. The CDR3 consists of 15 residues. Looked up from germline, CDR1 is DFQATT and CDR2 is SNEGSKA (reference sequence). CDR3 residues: CSARGQGGSVNEQFF. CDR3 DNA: TGCAGTGCTAGAGGCCAGGGGGGCTCGGTGAATGAGCAGTTCTTC.

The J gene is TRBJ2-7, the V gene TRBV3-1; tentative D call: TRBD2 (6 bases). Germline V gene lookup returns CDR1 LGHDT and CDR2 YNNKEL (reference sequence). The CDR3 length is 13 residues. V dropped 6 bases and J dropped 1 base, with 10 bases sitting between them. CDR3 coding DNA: TGTGCCAGCAGTGGGGACTGGTCCTACGAGCAGTACTTC. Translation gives CASSGDWSYEQYF.